The rows below give T cell receptor beta chains drawn from one sample of a study of beta chain features in type 1 diabetes. Assay: immunoSEQ multiplex PCR; the TCRdb copy retains only in-frame clones and omits some. The sample contains about 160,000 clones, under 9.5% of which appear only once. The sequencing sample was made of central memory CD4+ T cells from blood. These receptor sequences come from a man aged 18 to 29 with type 1 diabetes. Both conserved end residues are part of each CDR3. Fields, in order: V gene, J gene, clone size, D gene, CDR3 protein, CDR3 DNA. D genes are given only for firm matches. A clone size is listed for some rows: how often the clone was seen (once, few, many), or a class if it is expanded.

v_gene: TRBV14; j_gene: TRBJ2-5; abundance: many; d_gene: NA; CDR3aa: CASDRMGETQYF; CDR3nt: TGTGCCAGTGACAGGATGGGGGAGACCCAGTACTTC
v_gene: TRBV6-6; j_gene: TRBJ1-1; abundance: NA; d_gene: TRBD1; CDR3aa: CASSTGVLNTEAFF; CDR3nt: TGTGCCAGCAGCACAGGGGTCCTGAACACTGAAGCTTTCTTT
v_gene: TRBV28; j_gene: TRBJ2-2; abundance: few; d_gene: NA; CDR3aa: CASSLWEDTGELFF; CDR3nt: TGTGCCAGCAGTTTATGGGAGGACACCGGGGAGCTGTTTTTT
v_gene: TRBV28; j_gene: TRBJ2-7; abundance: few; d_gene: NA; CDR3aa: CASRPSSSYEQYF; CDR3nt: TGTGCCAGCAGGCCATCTAGCTCCTACGAGCAGTACTTC
v_gene: TRBV5-4; j_gene: TRBJ2-7; abundance: NA; d_gene: TRBD1; CDR3aa: CASSSQGNGAYEQYF; CDR3nt: TGTGCCAGCAGCTCACAGGGGAATGGAGCTTACGAGCAGTACTTC
v_gene: TRBV10-3; j_gene: TRBJ2-5; abundance: few; d_gene: TRBD2; CDR3aa: CAISTSGETQYF; CDR3nt: TGTGCCATCAGTACTAGCGGGGAGACCCAGTACTTC
v_gene: TRBV9; j_gene: TRBJ2-3; abundance: few; d_gene: NA; CDR3aa: CASSSRWGDPTDTQYF; CDR3nt: TGTGCCAGCAGCTCTCGCTGGGGGGATCCCACAGATACGCAGTATTTT
v_gene: TRBV29-1; j_gene: TRBJ2-5; abundance: few; d_gene: TRBD2; CDR3aa: CSVEGGTSVETQYF; CDR3nt: TGCAGCGTTGAAGGGGGAACTAGCGTGGAGACCCAGTACTTC
v_gene: TRBV5-1; j_gene: TRBJ1-1; abundance: NA; d_gene: NA; CDR3aa: CASSLGGGGAEAFF; CDR3nt: TGCGCCAGCAGCTTGGGGGGGGGAGGGGCTGAAGCTTTCTTT
v_gene: TRBV5-1; j_gene: TRBJ2-3; abundance: few; d_gene: TRBD2; CDR3aa: CASSSSGGAWSTDTQYF; CDR3nt: TGCGCCAGCAGCTCTAGCGGGGGGGCCTGGAGCACAGATACGCAGTATTTT
v_gene: TRBV5-1; j_gene: TRBJ2-1; abundance: NA; d_gene: NA; CDR3aa: CASSPGTTGNEQFF; CDR3nt: TGCGCCAGCAGCCCCGGGACAACGGGCAATGAGCAGTTCTTC
v_gene: TRBV18; j_gene: TRBJ1-2; abundance: few; d_gene: NA; CDR3aa: CASSPRDIYGYTF; CDR3nt: TGTGCCAGCTCACCGCGGGATATCTATGGCTACACCTTC
v_gene: TRBV7-2; j_gene: TRBJ1-6; abundance: few; d_gene: TRBD1; CDR3aa: CASSLVSGGQGNSPLHF; CDR3nt: TGTGCCAGCAGCTTAGTGAGTGGCGGACAGGGTAATTCACCCCTCCACTTT
v_gene: TRBV5-1; j_gene: TRBJ2-3; abundance: few; d_gene: NA; CDR3aa: CASSSGSPTDTQYF; CDR3nt: TGCGCCAGCAGCTCGGGGAGCCCCACAGATACGCAGTATTTT
v_gene: TRBV7-8; j_gene: TRBJ2-6; abundance: NA; d_gene: NA; CDR3aa: CATSPRFGANVLTF; CDR3nt: TGTGCCACCTCACCCCGGTTTGGGGCCAACGTCCTGACTTTC
v_gene: TRBV5-4; j_gene: TRBJ2-2; abundance: few; d_gene: TRBD2; CDR3aa: CASSRETPAGGTGELFF; CDR3nt: TGTGCCAGCAGCAGGGAAACTCCGGCGGGAGGCACCGGGGAGCTGTTTTTT
v_gene: TRBV15; j_gene: TRBJ2-2; abundance: medium-sized; d_gene: TRBD1; CDR3aa: CATSSGSDRKTLANTGELFF; CDR3nt: TGTGCCACCAGCAGTGGGTCGGACAGGAAGACCCTCGCGAACACCGGGGAGCTGTTTTTT
v_gene: TRBV5-6; j_gene: TRBJ1-1; abundance: NA; d_gene: TRBD1; CDR3aa: CASSAGQGTEAFF; CDR3nt: TGTGCCAGCAGCGCGGGACAGGGTACTGAAGCTTTCTTT
v_gene: TRBV5-6; j_gene: TRBJ2-1; abundance: few; d_gene: NA; CDR3aa: CASSSSRIRSSGMEQFF; CDR3nt: TGTGCCAGCAGCTCCTCTCGGATACGGAGCTCGGGGATGGAGCAGTTCTTC
v_gene: TRBV10-1; j_gene: TRBJ2-1; abundance: NA; d_gene: NA; CDR3aa: CASSGSRDQGQFF; CDR3nt: TGCGCCAGCAGTGGTTCAAGGGATCAGGGGCAGTTCTTC
v_gene: TRBV13; j_gene: TRBJ1-4; abundance: NA; d_gene: TRBD1; CDR3aa: CASRQAGTDKKLFF; CDR3nt: TGTGCCAGCAGACAGGCCGGGACAGACAAAAAACTGTTTTTT
v_gene: TRBV7-2; j_gene: TRBJ2-2; abundance: few; d_gene: NA; CDR3aa: CASRPDFPRGELFF; CDR3nt: TGTGCCAGCAGACCGGACTTTCCCCGAGGGGAGCTGTTTTTT
v_gene: TRBV5-1; j_gene: TRBJ1-1; abundance: few; d_gene: NA; CDR3aa: CASRGTRNTEAFF; CDR3nt: TGCGCCAGCCGCGGGACTCGGAACACTGAAGCTTTCTTT
v_gene: TRBV18; j_gene: TRBJ1-2; abundance: few; d_gene: TRBD1; CDR3aa: CASSSGQGLLGYTF; CDR3nt: TGTGCCAGCTCCTCGGGACAGGGTTTACTTGGCTACACCTTC
v_gene: TRBV28; j_gene: TRBJ2-7; abundance: NA; d_gene: NA; CDR3aa: CASGHEQYF; CDR3nt: TGTGCCAGCGGCCACGAGCAGTACTTC
v_gene: TRBV28; j_gene: TRBJ1-3; abundance: few; d_gene: TRBD1; CDR3aa: CASNSGTVSGNTIYF; CDR3nt: TGTGCCAGCAACTCCGGGACAGTCTCTGGAAACACCATATATTTT
v_gene: TRBV29-1; j_gene: TRBJ2-6; abundance: NA; d_gene: NA; CDR3aa: CSVEVPGNNVLTF; CDR3nt: TGCAGCGTTGAAGTACCAGGGAATAACGTCCTGACTTTC
v_gene: TRBV6-5; j_gene: TRBJ1-5; abundance: few; d_gene: NA; CDR3aa: CASSYKFGGQPQHF; CDR3nt: TGTGCCAGCAGTTACAAGTTCGGGGGGCAGCCCCAGCATTTT
v_gene: TRBV5-1; j_gene: TRBJ1-1; abundance: few; d_gene: TRBD1; CDR3aa: CASSSTGGEGTEAFF; CDR3nt: TGCGCCAGCAGCTCCACAGGGGGCGAGGGGACTGAAGCTTTCTTT
v_gene: TRBV18; j_gene: TRBJ2-5; abundance: NA; d_gene: NA; CDR3aa: CASSPGSAQETQYF; CDR3nt: TGTGCCAGCTCACCAGGGAGTGCCCAAGAGACCCAGTACTTC
v_gene: TRBV4-1; j_gene: TRBJ2-1; abundance: NA; d_gene: NA; CDR3aa: CASSQDPHSRENEQFF; CDR3nt: TGCGCCAGCAGCCAAGATCCCCACTCTAGGGAGAATGAGCAGTTCTTC
v_gene: TRBV5-1; j_gene: TRBJ1-1; abundance: NA; d_gene: TRBD1; CDR3aa: CASSPQGQGVTEAFF; CDR3nt: TGCGCCAGCAGCCCGCAGGGACAGGGGGTCACTGAAGCTTTCTTT
v_gene: TRBV7-2; j_gene: TRBJ2-2; abundance: NA; d_gene: NA; CDR3aa: CASSLDPPAYNTGELFF; CDR3nt: TGTGCCAGCAGCTTAGATCCCCCAGCGTATAACACCGGGGAGCTGTTTTTT
v_gene: TRBV18; j_gene: TRBJ2-7; abundance: few; d_gene: NA; CDR3aa: CASSPPGGRSYEQYF; CDR3nt: TGTGCCAGCTCACCACCAGGGGGTCGATCCTACGAGCAGTACTTC
v_gene: TRBV7-8; j_gene: TRBJ2-7; abundance: NA; d_gene: NA; CDR3aa: CASSLARVPQYF; CDR3nt: TGTGCCAGCAGCTTGGCCCGGGTTCCGCAGTACTTC
v_gene: TRBV5-1; j_gene: TRBJ2-1; abundance: many; d_gene: TRBD1; CDR3aa: CASSPSGQGALDEQFF; CDR3nt: TGCGCCAGCAGCCCCTCGGGACAGGGGGCGTTGGATGAGCAGTTCTTC
v_gene: TRBV18; j_gene: TRBJ1-1; abundance: few; d_gene: NA; CDR3aa: CASSRIRKARDTEAFF; CDR3nt: TGTGCCAGCTCACGGATCCGGAAGGCCAGGGACACTGAAGCTTTCTTT
v_gene: TRBV15; j_gene: TRBJ1-4; abundance: few; d_gene: NA; CDR3aa: CATSRGRANEKLFF; CDR3nt: TGTGCCACCAGCAGAGGGAGAGCAAATGAAAAACTGTTTTTT
v_gene: TRBV7-8; j_gene: TRBJ1-5; abundance: NA; d_gene: TRBD1; CDR3aa: CASSFGQGDQPQHF; CDR3nt: TGTGCCAGCAGCTTCGGACAGGGGGATCAGCCCCAGCATTTT
v_gene: TRBV4-1; j_gene: TRBJ2-7; abundance: NA; d_gene: TRBD1; CDR3aa: CASSHETGGSYEQYF; CDR3nt: TGCGCCAGCAGCCATGAGACAGGGGGATCCTACGAGCAGTACTTC
v_gene: TRBV5-1; j_gene: TRBJ2-3; abundance: few; d_gene: TRBD1; CDR3aa: CASSAQGDTDTQYF; CDR3nt: TGCGCCAGCAGCGCACAGGGGGACACAGATACGCAGTATTTT
v_gene: TRBV30; j_gene: TRBJ1-4; abundance: NA; d_gene: NA; CDR3aa: CAWQTNEKLFF; CDR3nt: TGTGCCTGGCAGACTAATGAAAAACTGTTTTTT